This T cell receptor (beta chain) was sequenced during a study of T cells in narcolepsy. Study-wide context: Enrolled donors included narcolepsy type 1 or type 2 patients and healthy controls. Study results and limitations: Autoreactive clone sequences were missing from some blood memory CD4+ repertoires. Blood of same and different patients, but not healthy controls, reportedly held recurring autoreactive clonotypes. Autoreactive HCRT-specific and TRIB2-specific clonotypes were marked in same-patient CSF-versus-blood CD4+ comparisons.

Profiling relied on immunoSEQ multiplex PCR, and the TCRdb table lists in-frame clones only, not all of them. The sample includes 25,000 to 35,000 clones, roughly four fifths of them seen just once. Regarding this clone: The antigen remains unidentified.

The CDR3 loop spans 15 amino acids. From germline, CDR1 is SGHRS and CDR2 YFSETQ. The V end was cut by 4 bases, the J end by 3 bases, with 14 bases between. This receptor was taken from a human donor with narcolepsy. The specimen sequenced was CD45RA- memory CD4+ T cells from PBMCs. V gene TRBV5-1 combines with J gene TRBJ1-3; a possible D gene is TRBD1 (6 bases). The CDR3 bases are TGCGCCAGCAGCGCGGGGTTGGACAGTGGAAACACCATATATTTT. Translating gives CASSAGLDSGNTIYF.